A single sample gave rise to the 2 T cell receptor beta chains below, sequenced in a study of blood T cells in healthy people across ages. A second about 7 to 12 cycle PCR used barcoded and J-beta primers. Via MiXCR, TCRdb re-called the 5' RACE reads, giving one row per CDR3 protein. The table has approximately 810,000 distinct CDR3 sequences, 29% seen once. The specimen sequenced was blood. The origin of the receptors is a woman aged 80 or over in good health.

J is TRBJ2-4 and V is TRBV6-2 or TRBV6-3, with D possibly being TRBD2 (5 bases). The CDR3 length is 14 residues. V gave up 8 bases and J gave up 7 bases, with 18 bases separating them. Germline values: CDR1 MNHEY, CDR2 SVGEGT. The CDR3 region is CASGQYGMLNIQYF. Here the CDR3 DNA reads TGTGCCAGCGGTCAATACGGGATGTTGAACATTCAGTACTTC.

This clonotype was detected only a few times. J is TRBJ1-2 and V is TRBV4-2; D is undetermined. Trimming pared 4 bases from V and 0 bases from J, leaving 12 bases between. CDR1 and CDR2 (germline): LGHNA, YNFKEQ. The length of the CDR3 is 15 residues. CDR3 coding DNA: TGTGCCAGCAGCCCCCAGGATCAAGCTAACTATGGCTACACCTTC. Protein sequence: CASSPQDQANYGYTF.